These T cell receptor beta chains were read from a single sample in a study of T cells in Graves' hyperthyroidism and ophthalmopathy. TCRdb itself ran the multiplex PCR reads through MiXCR, one entry per CDR3 protein. The sample has approximately 330,000 distinct CDR3 sequences; around a fifth are singletons. The sequenced sample was blood. The origin of the receptors is a woman between 45 and 65 years old with Graves' hyperthyroidism. Both conserved end residues are trimmed from each CDR3.

v_gene: TRBV5-6
j_gene: TRBJ2-2
CDR3aa: ASSLAGPEELF

v_gene: TRBV11-2
j_gene: TRBJ1-5
CDR3aa: ASSLVENQPQH

v_gene: TRBV5-4
j_gene: TRBJ2-5
CDR3aa: ASSWAHQETQY

v_gene: TRBV12-3/TRBV12-4
j_gene: TRBJ2-7
CDR3aa: ASGPGTGGGYEQY

v_gene: TRBV11-2
j_gene: TRBJ2-7
CDR3aa: ASSIEGSYEQY

v_gene: TRBV2
j_gene: TRBJ2-3
CDR3aa: ASSEGVRPDTQY

v_gene: TRBV30
j_gene: TRBJ1-1
CDR3aa: AWTGRMNTEAF

v_gene: TRBV6-2/TRBV6-3
j_gene: TRBJ1-6
CDR3aa: ASSTTGPGSPLH

v_gene: TRBV6-1
j_gene: TRBJ2-1
CDR3aa: ASSPGTDLGEQF

v_gene: TRBV6-5
j_gene: TRBJ2-3
CDR3aa: ASSYSWVTGTTTDTQY

v_gene: TRBV2
j_gene: TRBJ2-1
CDR3aa: ASSEVVAGYGEQF

v_gene: TRBV9
j_gene: TRBJ2-3
CDR3aa: ASRGQDPITDTQY

v_gene: TRBV20-1
j_gene: TRBJ2-3
CDR3aa: SARRGWADTQY

v_gene: TRBV2
j_gene: TRBJ2-5
CDR3aa: ASNRQGRSEAQY

v_gene: TRBV18
j_gene: TRBJ2-3
CDR3aa: ASSPLDRGRVDTQY

v_gene: TRBV28
j_gene: TRBJ1-2
CDR3aa: ASRSDRGLGYT

v_gene: TRBV5-1
j_gene: TRBJ1-6
CDR3aa: ASSDGAGNSPLH

v_gene: TRBV7-9
j_gene: TRBJ2-7
CDR3aa: ASSSDRVTYFYEQY

v_gene: TRBV29-1
j_gene: TRBJ2-5
CDR3aa: SVHGQGGETQY

v_gene: TRBV12-3/TRBV12-4
j_gene: TRBJ2-5
CDR3aa: ASRTGKGETQY

v_gene: TRBV11-2
j_gene: TRBJ2-1
CDR3aa: ASRLPGLAYNEQF

v_gene: TRBV28
j_gene: TRBJ2-7
CDR3aa: ASSGRTGGYEQY

v_gene: TRBV19
j_gene: TRBJ1-1
CDR3aa: ASRREWNTEAF

v_gene: TRBV12-3/TRBV12-4
j_gene: TRBJ2-3
CDR3aa: ASSSPWGGSTDTQY

v_gene: TRBV2
j_gene: TRBJ2-7
CDR3aa: ASTRAWGEQY

v_gene: TRBV28
j_gene: TRBJ1-3
CDR3aa: ASSPGTPVNTIY

v_gene: TRBV5-1
j_gene: TRBJ2-2
CDR3aa: ASSFLAGVGTGELF

v_gene: TRBV20-1
j_gene: TRBJ2-3
CDR3aa: SGERNGINSGGRRTDTQY

v_gene: TRBV11-2
j_gene: TRBJ2-5
CDR3aa: ATSFGETQY

v_gene: TRBV6-2/TRBV6-3
j_gene: TRBJ1-3
CDR3aa: ASTTVGVRRNTIY

v_gene: TRBV28
j_gene: TRBJ2-1
CDR3aa: ASSLFLQGLQF

v_gene: TRBV20-1
j_gene: TRBJ2-7
CDR3aa: SARAPDYYEQY

v_gene: TRBV6-2/TRBV6-3
j_gene: TRBJ2-7
CDR3aa: ASSPTSGSSGEQY

v_gene: TRBV30
j_gene: TRBJ2-3
CDR3aa: AWSQLAGGQDTQY

v_gene: TRBV12-3/TRBV12-4
j_gene: TRBJ1-2
CDR3aa: ASSPTGGHYGYT

v_gene: TRBV10-3
j_gene: TRBJ1-2
CDR3aa: AISYGQGSGYT

v_gene: TRBV30
j_gene: TRBJ2-2
CDR3aa: AWSMGGGELF

v_gene: TRBV10-3
j_gene: TRBJ1-5
CDR3aa: AISESGQVNQPQH

v_gene: TRBV20-1
j_gene: TRBJ2-7
CDR3aa: SASGTGLGEQY

v_gene: TRBV7-9
j_gene: TRBJ2-7
CDR3aa: ASSRGGPSYEQY

v_gene: TRBV27
j_gene: TRBJ2-3
CDR3aa: ASSSPAGVTDTQY

v_gene: TRBV9
j_gene: TRBJ1-2
CDR3aa: ASSGQSFNYGYT

v_gene: TRBV20-1
j_gene: TRBJ2-1
CDR3aa: SATPGLAGTSPYNEQF

v_gene: TRBV6-1
j_gene: TRBJ2-3
CDR3aa: ASSSGELNTDTQY

v_gene: TRBV20-1
j_gene: TRBJ2-7
CDR3aa: SARAAVTYEQY

v_gene: TRBV9
j_gene: TRBJ2-6
CDR3aa: ASSAQGVGANVLT

v_gene: TRBV7-4
j_gene: TRBJ1-2
CDR3aa: ASSLNRLYGYT

v_gene: TRBV3-1
j_gene: TRBJ2-1
CDR3aa: ASSQDHDRNPGLYNEQF

v_gene: TRBV18
j_gene: TRBJ2-2
CDR3aa: ASGASLTGELF

v_gene: TRBV11-3
j_gene: TRBJ2-3
CDR3aa: ASSLAAAGATDTQY

v_gene: TRBV18
j_gene: TRBJ2-1
CDR3aa: ASSPLARDYNEQF

v_gene: TRBV5-1
j_gene: TRBJ2-1
CDR3aa: ASSLDGRGFNEQF

v_gene: TRBV3-1
j_gene: TRBJ1-1
CDR3aa: ASSHSDEAF